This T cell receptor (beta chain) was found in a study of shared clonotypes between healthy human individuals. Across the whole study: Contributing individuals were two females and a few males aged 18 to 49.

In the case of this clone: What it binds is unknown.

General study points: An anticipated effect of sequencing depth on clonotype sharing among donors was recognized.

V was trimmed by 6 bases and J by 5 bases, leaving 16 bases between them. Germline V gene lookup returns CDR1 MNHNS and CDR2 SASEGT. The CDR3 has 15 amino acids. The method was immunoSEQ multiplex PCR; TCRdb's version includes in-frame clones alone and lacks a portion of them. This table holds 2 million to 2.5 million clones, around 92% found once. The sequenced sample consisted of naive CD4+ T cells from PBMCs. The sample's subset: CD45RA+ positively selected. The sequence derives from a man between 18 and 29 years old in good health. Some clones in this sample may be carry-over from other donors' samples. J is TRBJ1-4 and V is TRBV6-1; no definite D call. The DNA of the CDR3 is TGTGCCAGCAGCAGGACGGGGAGTCTCAATGAAAAACTGTTTTTT. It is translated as CASSRTGSLNEKLFF.